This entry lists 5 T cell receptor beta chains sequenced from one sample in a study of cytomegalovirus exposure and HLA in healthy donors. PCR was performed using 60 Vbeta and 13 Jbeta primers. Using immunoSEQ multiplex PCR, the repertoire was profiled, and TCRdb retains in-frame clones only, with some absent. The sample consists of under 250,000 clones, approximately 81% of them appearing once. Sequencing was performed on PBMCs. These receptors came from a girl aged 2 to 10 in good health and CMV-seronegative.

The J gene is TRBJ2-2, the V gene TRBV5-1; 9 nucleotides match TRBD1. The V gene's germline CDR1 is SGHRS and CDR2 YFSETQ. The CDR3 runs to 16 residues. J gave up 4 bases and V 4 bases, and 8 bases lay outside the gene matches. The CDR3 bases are TGCGCCAGCAGCGCGGGACAGGGCGTTCGCACCGGGGAGCTGTTTTTT. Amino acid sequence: CASSAGQGVRTGELFF.

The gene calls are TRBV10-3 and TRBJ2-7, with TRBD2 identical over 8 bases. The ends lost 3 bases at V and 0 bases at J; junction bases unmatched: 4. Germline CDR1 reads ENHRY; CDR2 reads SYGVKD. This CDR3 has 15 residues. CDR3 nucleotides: TGTGCCATCAGTGAAACGCGGGAGGCCTCCTACGAGCAGTACTTC. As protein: CAISETREASYEQYF.

CDR3 nucleotides: TGTGCCAGCAGCTTGCCGCGGGAGGGCAATGAGCAGTTCTTC. Its protein product is CASSLPREGNEQFF. V is TRBV5-4 and J is TRBJ2-1; 9 bases line up with TRBD2. This CDR3 has 14 residues. Losses at the gene ends were 1 base for V and 6 bases for J; bases not matched to a gene: 2. Germline V gives CDR1 SGHNT, CDR2 YYREEE (reference sequence). Full variable domain (rest looked up from reference TRBV5-4 and TRBJ2-1): ETGVTQSPTHLIKTRGQQVTLRCSSQSGHNTVSWYQQALGQGPQFIFQYYREEENGRGNFPPRFSGLQFPNYSSELNVNALELDDSALYLCASSLPREGNEQFFGPGTRLTVL.

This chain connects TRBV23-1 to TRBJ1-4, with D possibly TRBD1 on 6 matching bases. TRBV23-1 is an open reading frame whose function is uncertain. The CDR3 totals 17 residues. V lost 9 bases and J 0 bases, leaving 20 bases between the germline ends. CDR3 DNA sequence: TGCGCCAGAGCCATTAAACAGGGAAATGCAACTAATGAAAAACTGTTTTTT. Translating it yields CARAIKQGNATNEKLFF.

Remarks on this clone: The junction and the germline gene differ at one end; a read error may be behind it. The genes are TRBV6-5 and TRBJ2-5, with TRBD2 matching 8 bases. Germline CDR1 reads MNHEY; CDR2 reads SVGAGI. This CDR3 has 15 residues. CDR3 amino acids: CASSYGTRNQETQYF. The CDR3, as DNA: TGTGCCAGTAGTTACGGGACTAGGAATCAAGAGACCCAGTACTTC.